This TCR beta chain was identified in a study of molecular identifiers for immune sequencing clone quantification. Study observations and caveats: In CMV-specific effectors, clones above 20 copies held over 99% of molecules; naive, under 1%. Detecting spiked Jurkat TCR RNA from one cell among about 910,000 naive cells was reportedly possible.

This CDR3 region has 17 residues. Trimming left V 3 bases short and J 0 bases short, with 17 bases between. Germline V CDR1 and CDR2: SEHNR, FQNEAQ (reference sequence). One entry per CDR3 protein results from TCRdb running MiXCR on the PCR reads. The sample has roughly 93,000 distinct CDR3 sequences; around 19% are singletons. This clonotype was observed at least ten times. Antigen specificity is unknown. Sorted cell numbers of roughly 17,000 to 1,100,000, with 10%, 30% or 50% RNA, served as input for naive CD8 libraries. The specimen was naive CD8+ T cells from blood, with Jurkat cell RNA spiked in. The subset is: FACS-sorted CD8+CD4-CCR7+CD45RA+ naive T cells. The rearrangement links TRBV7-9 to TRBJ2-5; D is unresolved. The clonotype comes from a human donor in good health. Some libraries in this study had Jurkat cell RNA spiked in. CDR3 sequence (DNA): TGTGCCAGCAGCTTCCCCATGCCCTTGAGGAACCAAGAGACCCAGTACTTC. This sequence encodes CASSFPMPLRNQETQYF.